The 10 T cell receptor beta chains below come from one sample, sequenced in a study of PD-1 blockade in classical Hodgkin lymphoma. No patient escaped relapse after autologous stem cell transplantation, and brentuximab vedotin exposure varied. The data were produced by immunoSEQ multiplex PCR, yet TCRdb's version contains in-frame clones alone and is incomplete. The data contain tens of thousands of clones, 75% to 90% of them singletons. The sequenced sample was peripheral blood mononuclear cells (PBMCs), obtained before the second cycle of nivolumab. Receptors originate from a human donor with classical Hodgkin lymphoma.

The V gene is TRBV5-1, the J gene TRBJ2-5; tentatively, D is TRBD2 (6 bases). There are 16 residues in the CDR3. V was trimmed by 4 bases and J by 0 bases, leaving 16 bases between them. Germline values: CDR1 SGHRS, CDR2 YFSETQ. The CDR3 DNA is TGCGCCAGCAGCCTGAGGGCTAGCGAGTACCAAGAGACCCAGTACTTC. Amino acid sequence: CASSLRASEYQETQYF.

The chain combines TRBV6-5 with TRBJ2-1, with D unclear. V lost 5 bases, J lost 5 bases, and 13 bases lay in between. The CDR3 extends over 14 amino acids. Germline V gene data show CDR1 as MNHEY and CDR2 as SVGAGI. The CDR3 nucleotides are TGTGCCAGCAGTCTATACAAGGAAAACAATGAGCAGTTCTTC. It encodes CASSLYKENNEQFF.

The chain employs TRBV28 and TRBJ1-5, with unresolved D. The length of the CDR3 is 13 residues. CDR1 is MDHEN, CDR2 SYDVKM, per germline. The V end lost 7 bases, the J end lost 8 bases, and 15 bases lay between the germline ends. The CDR3 here is CASITQLVEPQHF. As DNA, the CDR3 is TGTGCCAGCATCACTCAGTTAGTTGAGCCCCAGCATTTT.

The V gene is TRBV15, the J gene TRBJ1-4; TRBD1 agrees at 8 bases. CDR1 and CDR2 (germline): LNHNV, YYDKDF (reference sequence). The CDR3 runs to 15 residues. J was trimmed by 5 bases and V by 3 bases; bases with no gene match: 5. DNA for the CDR3: TGTGCCACCAGCAGGGGACAGGAATTGAATGAAAAACTGTTTTTT. This translates into CATSRGQELNEKLFF.

The chain recombines TRBV5-4 with TRBJ1-4; D is unclear. The V end was cut by 5 bases, the J end by 8 bases, with 10 bases between. This CDR3 comprises 12 residues. Looked up from germline, CDR1 is SGHNT and CDR2 is YYREEE (reference sequence). The CDR3 spells CASSRAGEKLFF. The CDR3 bases are TGTGCCAGCAGTCGGGCCGGGGAAAAACTGTTTTTT.

In DNA, the CDR3 is TGTGCCAGCAGCAATCCGCCTGGGGGGCGGAGCACCGGGGAGCTGTTTTTT. Translating it yields CASSNPPGGRSTGELFF. The V and J genes are TRBV11-2 and TRBJ2-2; D tentatively reads TRBD1 or TRBD2 (6 bases each). This CDR3 is built from 17 residues. Trimming took off 5 bases at V and 4 bases at J, with 20 bases between the two ends. The germline V gene encodes CDR1 SGHAT and CDR2 FQNNGV.

The chain is built from TRBV11-3 and TRBJ2-5; 9 positions agree with TRBD1. Unmatched junction bases numbered 7, after V lost 3 bases and J lost 5 bases. The CDR3 is 15 amino acids. The V gene's germline CDR1 is SGHNT and CDR2 YENEEA. The CDR3 nucleotides read TGTGCCAGCAGCTTTCGGACAGGGGAAGGGGAGACCCAGTACTTC. As protein: CASSFRTGEGETQYF. Full variable domain (missing parts from reference TRBV11-3 and TRBJ2-5): EAGVVQSPRYKIIEKKQPVAFWCNPISGHNTLYWYLQNLGQGPELLIRYENEEAVDDSQLPKDRFSAERLKGVDSTLKIQPAELGDSAVYLCASSFRTGEGETQYFGPGTRLLVL.

This chain joins TRBV4-1 and TRBJ1-1; D uncertain. Germline CDR1 reads MGHRA; CDR2 reads YSYEKL. This CDR3 comprises 15 residues. V lost 1 base and J 0 bases, leaving 9 bases between the germline ends. CDR3 DNA sequence: TGCGCCAGCAGCCAAGCCGTCCTCATGAACACTGAAGCTTTCTTT. It specifies CASSQAVLMNTEAFF.

This sequence joins TRBV11-3 and TRBJ2-5, with a weak D call TRBD1 (6 bases). V dropped 4 bases and J dropped 3 bases, with 15 bases sitting between them. The CDR3 runs 15 residues. Germline lookup yields CDR1 SGHNT and CDR2 YENEEA. CDR3 protein: CASSSIPDREETQYF. DNA for the CDR3: TGTGCCAGCAGCTCAATACCGGACAGAGAAGAGACCCAGTACTTC.

With regard to this clone: This is likely a read error, given that the CDR3 carries no conserved phenylalanine or tryptophan at its end. The limits of the CDR3 on the DNA are not certain, so only TCRdb's listed CDR3 is given. This rearrangement joins TRBV28 to TRBJ2-7; the D call TRBD1 from the table was never checked on the DNA. The CDR3 is 10 amino acids in total, end residues counted. Germline CDR1 is MDHEN and CDR2 is SYDVKM. CDR3 in amino acids: CASRYPTGAN.